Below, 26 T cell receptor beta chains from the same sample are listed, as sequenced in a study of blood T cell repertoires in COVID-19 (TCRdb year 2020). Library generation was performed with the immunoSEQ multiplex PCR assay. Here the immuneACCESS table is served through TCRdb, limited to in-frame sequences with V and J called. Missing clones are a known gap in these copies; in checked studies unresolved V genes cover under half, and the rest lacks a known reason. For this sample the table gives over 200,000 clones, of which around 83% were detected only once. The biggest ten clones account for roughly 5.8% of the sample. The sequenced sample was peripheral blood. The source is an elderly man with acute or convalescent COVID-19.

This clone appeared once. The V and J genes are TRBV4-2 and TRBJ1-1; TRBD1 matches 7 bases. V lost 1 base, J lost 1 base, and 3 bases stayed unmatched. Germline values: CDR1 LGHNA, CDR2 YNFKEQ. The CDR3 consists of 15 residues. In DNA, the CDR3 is TGTGCCAGCAGCCAAGTGGGGACAGCGAACACTGAAGCTTTCTTT. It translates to CASSQVGTANTEAFF.

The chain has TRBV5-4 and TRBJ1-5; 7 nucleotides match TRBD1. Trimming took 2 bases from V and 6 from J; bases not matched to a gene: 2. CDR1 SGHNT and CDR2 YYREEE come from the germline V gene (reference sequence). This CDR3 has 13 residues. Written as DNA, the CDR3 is TGTGCCAGCAGCTTACAGGGGAGTCAGCCCCAGCATTTT. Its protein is CASSLQGSQPQHF.

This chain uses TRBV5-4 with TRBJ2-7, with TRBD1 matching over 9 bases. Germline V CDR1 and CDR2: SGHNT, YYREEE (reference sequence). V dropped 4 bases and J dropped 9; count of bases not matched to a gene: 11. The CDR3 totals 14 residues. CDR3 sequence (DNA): TGTGCCAGCAGCCAAGGGGGGACAGGGCTTCGGCAGTACTTC. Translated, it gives CASSQGGTGLRQYF.

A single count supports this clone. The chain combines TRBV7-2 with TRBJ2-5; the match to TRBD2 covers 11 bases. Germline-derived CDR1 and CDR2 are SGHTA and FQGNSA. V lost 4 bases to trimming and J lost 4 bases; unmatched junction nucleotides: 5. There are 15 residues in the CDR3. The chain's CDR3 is CASSSTGLAVETQYF. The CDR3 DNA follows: TGTGCCAGCAGCTCCACGGGACTAGCGGTAGAGACCCAGTACTTC. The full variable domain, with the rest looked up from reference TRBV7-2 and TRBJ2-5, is GAGVSQSPSNKVTEKGKDVELRCDPISGHTALYWYRQSLGQGLEFLIYFQGNSAPDKSGLPSDRFSAERTGGSVSTLTIQRTQQEDSAVYLCASSSTGLAVETQYFGPGTRLLVL.

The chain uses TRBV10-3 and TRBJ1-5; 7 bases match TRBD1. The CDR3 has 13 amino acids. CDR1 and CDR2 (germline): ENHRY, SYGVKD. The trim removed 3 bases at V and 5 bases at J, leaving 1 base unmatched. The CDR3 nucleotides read TGTGCCATCAGTGAAGACAGGGATCAGCCCCAGCATTTT. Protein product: CAISEDRDQPQHF.

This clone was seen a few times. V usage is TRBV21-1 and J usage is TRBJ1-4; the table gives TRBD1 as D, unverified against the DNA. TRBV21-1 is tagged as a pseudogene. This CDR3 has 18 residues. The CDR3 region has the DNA TGTGCCAGCAGCAAAGGAGTAGGGACACCTCCAACTAATGAAAAACTGTTTTTT. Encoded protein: CASSKGVGTPPTNEKLFF.

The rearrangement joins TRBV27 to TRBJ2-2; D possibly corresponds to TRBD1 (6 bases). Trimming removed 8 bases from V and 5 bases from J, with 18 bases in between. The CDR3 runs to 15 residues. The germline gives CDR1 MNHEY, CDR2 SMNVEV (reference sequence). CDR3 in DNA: TGTGCCAGCGGGACAAACACAGGGAATACCGGGGAGCTGTTTTTT. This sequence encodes CASGTNTGNTGELFF.

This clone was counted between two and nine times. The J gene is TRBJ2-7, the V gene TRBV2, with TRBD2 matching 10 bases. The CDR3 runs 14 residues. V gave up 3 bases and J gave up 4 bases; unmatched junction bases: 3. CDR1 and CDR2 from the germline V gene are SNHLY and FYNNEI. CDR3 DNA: TGTGCCAGCAGTGACAGCGGGAGGGGATACGAGCAGTACTTC. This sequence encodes CASSDSGRGYEQYF.

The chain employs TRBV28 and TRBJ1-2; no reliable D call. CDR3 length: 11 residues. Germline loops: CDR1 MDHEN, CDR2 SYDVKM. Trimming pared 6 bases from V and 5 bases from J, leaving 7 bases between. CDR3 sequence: CASRAPYGYTF. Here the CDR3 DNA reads TGTGCCAGCAGGGCTCCTTATGGCTACACCTTC.

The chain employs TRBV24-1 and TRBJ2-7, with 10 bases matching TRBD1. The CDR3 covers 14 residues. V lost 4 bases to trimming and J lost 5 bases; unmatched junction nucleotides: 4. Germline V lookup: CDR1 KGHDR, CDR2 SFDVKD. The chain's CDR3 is CATSDSGTGDEQYF. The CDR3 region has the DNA TGTGCCACCAGTGACTCCGGGACAGGGGACGAGCAGTACTTC.

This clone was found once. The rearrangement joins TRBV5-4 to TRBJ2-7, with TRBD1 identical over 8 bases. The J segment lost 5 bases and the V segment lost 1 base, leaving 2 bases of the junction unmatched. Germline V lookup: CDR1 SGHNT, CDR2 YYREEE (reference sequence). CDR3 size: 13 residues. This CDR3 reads CASSLPGGDEQYF. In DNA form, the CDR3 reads TGTGCCAGCAGCTTGCCAGGGGGCGACGAGCAGTACTTC.

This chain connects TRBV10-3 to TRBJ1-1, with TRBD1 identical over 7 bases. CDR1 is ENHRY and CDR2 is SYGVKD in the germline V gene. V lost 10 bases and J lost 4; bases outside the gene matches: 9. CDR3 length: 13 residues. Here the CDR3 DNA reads TGTGCCACCAGACAGGGTGTATTCACTGAAGCTTTCTTT. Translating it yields CATRQGVFTEAFF.

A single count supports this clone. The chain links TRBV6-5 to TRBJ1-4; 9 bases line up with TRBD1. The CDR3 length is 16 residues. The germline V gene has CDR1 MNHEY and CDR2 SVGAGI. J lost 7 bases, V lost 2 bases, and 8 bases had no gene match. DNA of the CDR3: TGTGCCAGCAGTTACGGGGACAGGGTCGTGGGTGAAAAACTGTTTTTT. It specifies CASSYGDRVVGEKLFF.

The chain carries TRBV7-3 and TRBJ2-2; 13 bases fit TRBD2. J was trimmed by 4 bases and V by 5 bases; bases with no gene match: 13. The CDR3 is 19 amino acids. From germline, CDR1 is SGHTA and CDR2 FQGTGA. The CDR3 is CASSHFPGLAGRSTGELFF. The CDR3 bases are TGTGCCAGCAGCCATTTCCCGGGACTAGCGGGAAGAAGCACCGGGGAGCTGTTTTTT.

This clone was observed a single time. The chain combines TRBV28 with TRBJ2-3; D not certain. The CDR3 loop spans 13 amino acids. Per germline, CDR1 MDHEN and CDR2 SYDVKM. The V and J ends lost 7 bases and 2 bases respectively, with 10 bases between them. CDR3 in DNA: TGTGCCAGCACCTCTTCTCTCACAGATACGCAGTATTTT. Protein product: CASTSSLTDTQYF.

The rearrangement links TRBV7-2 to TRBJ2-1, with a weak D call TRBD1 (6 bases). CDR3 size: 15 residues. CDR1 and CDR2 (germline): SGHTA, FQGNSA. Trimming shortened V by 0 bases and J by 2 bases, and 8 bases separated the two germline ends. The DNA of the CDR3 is TGTGCCAGCAGCTTAGCGGGGGCAACCTACAATGAGCAGTTCTTC. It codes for CASSLAGATYNEQFF. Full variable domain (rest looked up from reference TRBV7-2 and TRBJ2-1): GAGVSQSPSNKVTEKGKDVELRCDPISGHTALYWYRQSLGQGLEFLIYFQGNSAPDKSGLPSDRFSAERTGGSVSTLTIQRTQQEDSAVYLCASSLAGATYNEQFFGPGTRLTVL.

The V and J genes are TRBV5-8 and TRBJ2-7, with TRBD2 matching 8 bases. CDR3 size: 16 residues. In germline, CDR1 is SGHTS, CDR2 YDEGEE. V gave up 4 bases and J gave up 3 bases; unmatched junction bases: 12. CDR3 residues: CASSPRFGGAVYEQYF. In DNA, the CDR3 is TGTGCCAGCAGCCCTCGCTTCGGGGGGGCAGTCTACGAGCAGTACTTC.

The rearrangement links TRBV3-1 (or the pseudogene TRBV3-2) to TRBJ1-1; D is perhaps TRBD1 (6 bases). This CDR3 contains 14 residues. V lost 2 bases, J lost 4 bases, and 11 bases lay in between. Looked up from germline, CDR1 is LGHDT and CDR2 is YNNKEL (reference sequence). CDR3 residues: CASSQYRVVTEAFF. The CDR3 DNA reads TGTGCCAGCAGCCAATACAGGGTGGTCACTGAAGCTTTCTTT.

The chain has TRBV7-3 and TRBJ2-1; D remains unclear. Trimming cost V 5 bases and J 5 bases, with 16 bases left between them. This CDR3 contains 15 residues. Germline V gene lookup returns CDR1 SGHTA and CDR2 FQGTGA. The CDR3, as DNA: TGTGCCAGCAGCCCCGGTTTAGCTCCCAACAATGAGCAGTTCTTC. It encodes CASSPGLAPNNEQFF.

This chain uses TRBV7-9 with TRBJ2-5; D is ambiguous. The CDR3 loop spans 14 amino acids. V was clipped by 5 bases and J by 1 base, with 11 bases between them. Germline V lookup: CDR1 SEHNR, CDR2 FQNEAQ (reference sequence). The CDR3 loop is CASSTSRRQETQYF. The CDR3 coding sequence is TGTGCCAGCAGCACGAGTCGCCGCCAAGAGACCCAGTACTTC.

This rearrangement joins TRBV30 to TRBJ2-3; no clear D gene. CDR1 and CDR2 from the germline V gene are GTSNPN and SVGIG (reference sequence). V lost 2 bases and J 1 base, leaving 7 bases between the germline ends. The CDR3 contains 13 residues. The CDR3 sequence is CAWSTQGTDTQYF. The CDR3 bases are TGTGCCTGGAGTACGCAGGGCACAGATACGCAGTATTTT.

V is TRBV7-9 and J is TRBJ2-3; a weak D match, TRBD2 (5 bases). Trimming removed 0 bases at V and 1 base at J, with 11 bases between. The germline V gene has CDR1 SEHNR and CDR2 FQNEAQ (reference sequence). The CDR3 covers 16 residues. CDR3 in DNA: TGTGCCAGCAGCTTAGCAGCGGTGGTGGGCACAGATACGCAGTATTTT. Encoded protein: CASSLAAVVGTDTQYF.

CDR3 loop: CASSHRGLGYTF. In DNA form, the CDR3 reads TGTGCCAGCAGTCACAGGGGGCTTGGCTACACCTTC. The rearrangement links TRBV2 to TRBJ1-2, with 9 bases aligning to TRBD1. Germline lookup yields CDR1 SNHLY and CDR2 FYNNEI. CDR3 length: 12 amino acids. V lost 5 bases, J lost 7 bases, and 2 bases stayed unmatched.

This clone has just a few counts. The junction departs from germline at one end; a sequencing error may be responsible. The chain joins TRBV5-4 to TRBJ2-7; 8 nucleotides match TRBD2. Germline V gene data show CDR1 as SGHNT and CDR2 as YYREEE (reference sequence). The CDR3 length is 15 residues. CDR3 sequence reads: CASSAGASGSSEQYF. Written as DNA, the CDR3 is TGTGCCAGCAGCGCTGGGGCTAGCGGGTCCTCCGAGCAGTACTTC.

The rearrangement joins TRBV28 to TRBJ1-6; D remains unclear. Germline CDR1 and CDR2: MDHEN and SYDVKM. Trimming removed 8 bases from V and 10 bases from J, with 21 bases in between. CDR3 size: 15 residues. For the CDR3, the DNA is TGTGCCAGCGTGGGCGCGGCACGGGGAGAGTCACCCCTCCACTTT. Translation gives CASVGAARGESPLHF. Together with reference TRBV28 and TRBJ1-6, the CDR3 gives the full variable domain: DVKVTQSSRYLVKRTGEKVFLECVQDMDHENMFWYRQDPGLGLRLIYFSYDVKMKEKGDIPEGYSVSREKKERFSLILESASTNQTSMYLCASVGAARGESPLHFGNGTRLTVT.

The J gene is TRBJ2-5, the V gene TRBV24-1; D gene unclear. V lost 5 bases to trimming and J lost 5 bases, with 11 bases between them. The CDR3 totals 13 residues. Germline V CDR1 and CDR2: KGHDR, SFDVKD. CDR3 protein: CATSVSGEETQYF. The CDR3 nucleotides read TGTGCCACCAGTGTTTCCGGAGAGGAGACCCAGTACTTC.